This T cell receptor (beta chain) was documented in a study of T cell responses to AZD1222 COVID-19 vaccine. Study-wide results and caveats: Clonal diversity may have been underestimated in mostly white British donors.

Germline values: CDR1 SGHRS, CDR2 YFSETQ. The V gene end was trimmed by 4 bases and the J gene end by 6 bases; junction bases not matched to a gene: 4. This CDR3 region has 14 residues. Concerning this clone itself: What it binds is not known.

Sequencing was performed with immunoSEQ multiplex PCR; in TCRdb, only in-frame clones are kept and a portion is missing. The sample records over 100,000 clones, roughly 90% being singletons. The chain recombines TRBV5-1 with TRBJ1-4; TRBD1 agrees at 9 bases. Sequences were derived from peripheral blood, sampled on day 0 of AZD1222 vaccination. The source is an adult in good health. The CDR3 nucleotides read TGCGCCAGCAGCACCTGGACAGGGGATGAAAAACTGTTTTTT. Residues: CASSTWTGDEKLFF.